This entry features one T cell receptor beta chain sequence. Its antigen remains unidentified. The CDR3 covers 16 residues. V shed 2 bases and J shed 5 bases, with 18 bases lying between them. Germline V gene data show CDR1 as SEHNR and CDR2 as FQNEAQ (reference sequence). The sample originates from a study of OX40 agonist ivuxolimab in advanced cancers. About the research overall: Three patients showed partial responses: one hepatocellular carcinoma and two cutaneous melanoma cases. Study-level findings and limits: Among the least clonally expanded were partial responders at 0.1-3.0 mg/kg. The average count of expanded clones was higher among CD8+ T cells than among CD4+. At 0.1 to 3.0 mg/kg and by week 6, clonal expansion occurred in CD4+ and CD8+ blood T cells.

This table comes from immunoSEQ multiplex PCR, and its TCRdb copy is limited to in-frame clones, with some not included. The sample lists tens of thousands of clones, over 75% occurring once. Sequencing was performed on CD4+ or CD8+ T cells sorted from blood, taken in a trial of the OX40 agonist ivuxolimab. The chain uses TRBV7-9 and TRBJ2-5; D unresolved. This receptor was identified in an adult with an advanced solid tumor such as melanoma, head and neck, liver or kidney cancer. Written as DNA, the CDR3 is TGTGCCAGCAGCTTAAAATCGCAGGTTCTAGGGGAGACCCAGTACTTC. It encodes CASSLKSQVLGETQYF.